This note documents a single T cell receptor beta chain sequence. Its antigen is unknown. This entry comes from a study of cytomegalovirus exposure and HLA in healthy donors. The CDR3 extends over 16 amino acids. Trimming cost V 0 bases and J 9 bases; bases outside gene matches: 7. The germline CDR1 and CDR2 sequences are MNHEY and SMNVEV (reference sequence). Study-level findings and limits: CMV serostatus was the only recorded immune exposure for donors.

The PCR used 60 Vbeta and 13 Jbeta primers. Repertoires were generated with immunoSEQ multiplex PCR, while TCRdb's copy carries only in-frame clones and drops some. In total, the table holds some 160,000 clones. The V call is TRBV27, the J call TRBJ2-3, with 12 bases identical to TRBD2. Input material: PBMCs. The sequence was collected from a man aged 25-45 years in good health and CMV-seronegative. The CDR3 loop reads CASSLSRLAGAGTQYF. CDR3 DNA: TGTGCCAGCAGTTTATCGAGACTAGCGGGAGCTGGGACGCAGTATTTT.